These 32 T cell receptor beta chains came from one sample sequenced in a study of shared clonotypes between healthy human individuals. The data were produced by immunoSEQ multiplex PCR, yet TCRdb's version contains in-frame clones alone and is incomplete. The sample lists around 2.1 million clones, approximately 96% occurring once. The sample comprised naive CD4+ T cells sorted from blood. The subset denotes: CD45RA+ positively selected. The receptors shown here come from a man younger than 35 in good health.

This chain joins TRBV9 and TRBJ2-5, with TRBD2 identical over 12 bases. Germline values: CDR1 SGDLS, CDR2 YYNGEE. This CDR3 contains 17 residues. Trimming took 0 bases from V and 6 from J; bases not matched to a gene: 9. CDR3 residues: CASSVGLAGGPFQTQYF. In DNA, the CDR3 is TGTGCCAGCAGCGTAGGGCTAGCGGGGGGGCCGTTTCAGACCCAGTACTTC. The variable domain in full, with the rest retrieved from reference TRBV9 and TRBJ2-5, is DSGVTQTPKHLITATGQRVTLRCSPRSGDLSVYWYQQSLDQGLQFLIQYYNGEERAKGNILERFSAQQFPDLHSELNLSSLELGDSALYFCASSVGLAGGPFQTQYFGPGTRLLVL.

The gene calls are TRBV7-2 and TRBJ1-3; D unresolved. CDR3 size: 14 residues. Germline lookup yields CDR1 SGHTA and CDR2 FQGNSA. The ends were cut back, 4 bases at V and 0 bases at J, with 7 bases in the middle. The CDR3 protein is CASSSVHSGNTIYF. Here the CDR3 DNA reads TGTGCCAGCAGCTCTGTACACTCTGGAAACACCATATATTTT.

The rearrangement joins TRBV9 to TRBJ1-3; a possible D gene is TRBD1 (5 bases). This CDR3 is 15 amino acids long. The germline V gene has CDR1 SGDLS and CDR2 YYNGEE. Deletions cut 2 bases from V and 2 bases from J, with 11 bases between. This chain's CDR3 is CASSVAGKAGNTIYF. The CDR3 DNA follows: TGTGCCAGCAGCGTCGCAGGGAAGGCTGGAAACACCATATATTTT.

The chain carries TRBV30 and TRBJ1-5; possible D gene TRBD1, 5 bases. Germline loops: CDR1 GTSNPN, CDR2 SVGIG (reference sequence). V was clipped by 5 bases and J by 7 bases, with 15 bases between them. This CDR3 has 13 amino acids. The CDR3 reads CAWGDRTDQPQHF. The CDR3 DNA reads as TGTGCCTGGGGGGACCGGACGGACCAGCCCCAGCATTTT.

The chain combines TRBV7-9 with TRBJ2-7; 9 bases are shared with TRBD1. This CDR3 is built from 15 residues. The germline CDR1 and CDR2 sequences are SEHNR and FQNEAQ (reference sequence). V was clipped by 5 bases and J by 0 bases; unmatched bases: 5. This CDR3 reads CASSPGTGSSYEQYF. The CDR3 DNA follows: TGTGCCAGCAGCCCTGGGACAGGGAGCTCCTACGAGCAGTACTTC.

The gene calls are TRBV4-1 and TRBJ2-3; 9 bases fit TRBD2. The germline gives CDR1 MGHRA, CDR2 YSYEKL. The CDR3 contains 16 residues. Trimming at V came to 4 bases and at J to 7 bases, leaving 12 bases not matched to a gene. CDR3 sequence (DNA): TGCGCCAGCAGCCCTGGGTCAGCGGGAGGCGTGAATACGCAGTATTTT. It specifies CASSPGSAGGVNTQYF.

The chain employs TRBV7-2 and TRBJ1-4; D is ambiguous. The V gene's germline CDR1 is SGHTA and CDR2 FQGNSA. V lost 2 bases and J lost 8, with 9 bases in between. The CDR3 runs 13 residues. CDR3 in amino acids: CASSLRFLEKLFF. The CDR3 DNA sequence: TGTGCCAGCAGCTTAAGGTTCTTGGAAAAACTGTTTTTT.

Comment on this clone: Other nucleotide sequences in the sample specify the same CDR3. The gene calls are TRBV5-1 and TRBJ2-7, with a tentative D call TRBD1 (6 bases). V was cut by 0 bases and J by 5 bases, with 12 bases left in between. The germline gives CDR1 SGHRS, CDR2 YFSETQ. This CDR3 contains 14 residues. This CDR3 reads CASSLGQGIHEQYF. The DNA for the CDR3 is TGCGCCAGCAGCTTGGGCCAGGGGATCCACGAGCAGTACTTC.

To note about this clone: Germline is not matched at one junction end, which may reflect a read error. The rearrangement joins TRBV28 to TRBJ2-7, with 7 positions matching TRBD1. The CDR3 covers 17 residues. In germline, CDR1 is MDHEN, CDR2 SYDVKM. The CDR3: CASRPPTGALGSDEQYF. The CDR3 DNA reads TGTGCCAGCAGGCCCCCCACAGGGGCTTTAGGCTCCGACGAGCAGTACTTC.

The chain employs TRBV9 and TRBJ1-1, with 9 bases matching TRBD1. This CDR3 region has 14 residues. Unmatched junction bases numbered 9, after V lost 2 bases and J lost 10 bases. Germline CDR1 is SGDLS and CDR2 is YYNGEE. CDR3 amino acids: CASSVLDRGGVAFF. CDR3 coding DNA: TGTGCCAGCAGCGTTCTCGACAGGGGGGGAGTAGCTTTCTTT.

The chain has TRBV18 and TRBJ1-2; TRBD1 matches at 7 bases. The length of the CDR3 is 12 residues. V lost 6 bases and J lost 6; bases outside the gene matches: 4. CDR1 and CDR2 (germline): KGHSH, LQKENI. CDR3: CASSQGGDGYTF. The CDR3 DNA follows: TGTGCCAGCTCCCAGGGGGGTGATGGCTACACCTTC.

J is TRBJ1-6 and V is TRBV6-5, with TRBD1 matching over 8 bases. The CDR3 extends over 15 amino acids. CDR1 is MNHEY and CDR2 is SVGAGI in the germline V gene. V lost 2 bases and J lost 6; bases outside the gene matches: 3. The CDR3: CASSYQDRVNSPLHF. CDR3 in DNA: TGTGCCAGCAGTTACCAGGACAGGGTTAATTCACCCCTCCACTTT.

The rearrangement joins TRBV6-1 to TRBJ2-2, with D possibly TRBD1 on 6 matching bases. V dropped 2 bases and J dropped 3 bases, with 19 bases sitting between them. Looked up from germline, CDR1 is MNHNS and CDR2 is SASEGT. This CDR3 is built from 18 residues. The DNA for the CDR3 is TGTGCCAGCAGTGAAAGGTTGTGGGAACAGGGTCACACCGGGGAGCTGTTTTTT. This sequence encodes CASSERLWEQGHTGELFF.

The V call is TRBV15, the J call TRBJ2-5; the match to TRBD1 covers 8 bases. In germline, CDR1 is LNHNV, CDR2 YYDKDF (reference sequence). V was clipped by 3 bases and J by 5 bases; unmatched bases: 14. CDR3 length: 17 residues. CDR3 sequence: CATSSGGTGPRGETQYF. DNA for the CDR3: TGTGCCACCAGCAGCGGTGGGACAGGTCCGAGGGGGGAGACCCAGTACTTC.

The DNA for the CDR3 is TGTGCCAGCATTCTACTAGCGGCCTCCTACAATGAGCAGTTCTTC. Residues: CASILLAASYNEQFF. J is TRBJ2-1 and V is TRBV6-1, with 8 bases fitting TRBD2. The V gene end was trimmed by 7 bases and the J gene end by 0 bases; junction bases not matched to a gene: 5. CDR1 is MNHNS, CDR2 SASEGT, per germline. The CDR3 sequence is 15 residues long.

A note on this clone: Relative to the germline gene, one junction end is altered; a read error may explain this. The V and J genes are TRBV28 and TRBJ1-2; D gene ambiguous. Germline loops: CDR1 MDHEN, CDR2 SYDVKM. The CDR3 contains 12 residues. As DNA, the CDR3 is TGTGCCAGCAGTTTCTCCCTCCGGCCTTCTTACTTC. Residues: CASSFSLRPSYF.

This chain joins TRBV9 and TRBJ2-4; 8 bases are a match to TRBD1. V lost 4 bases to trimming and J lost 9 bases; unmatched junction nucleotides: 9. Germline CDR1 SGDLS, CDR2 YYNGEE. This CDR3 region has 14 residues. DNA for the CDR3: TGTGCCAGCAGCACTTCGCCAGGGGGCGTCATTCAGTACTTC. It encodes CASSTSPGGVIQYF.

The genes are TRBV11-2 and TRBJ1-2, with 10 positions matching TRBD1. Germline lookup yields CDR1 SGHAT and CDR2 FQNNGV. The trim removed 1 base at V and 8 bases at J, leaving 13 bases unmatched. There are 17 residues in the CDR3. The CDR3 loop reads CASSLAFPGQGIGGYTF. CDR3 in DNA: TGTGCCAGCAGCTTAGCCTTTCCGGGACAGGGGATTGGGGGCTACACCTTC.

The J gene is TRBJ2-5, the V gene TRBV6-6; tentative D call: TRBD2 (6 bases). Trimming removed 0 bases at V and 4 bases at J, with 15 bases between. CDR3 length: 16 amino acids. The V gene's germline CDR1 is MNHNY and CDR2 SVGAGI (reference sequence). The CDR3 loop reads CASSYSIGASVETQYF. As DNA, the CDR3 is TGTGCCAGCAGTTACTCGATCGGGGCTAGCGTAGAGACCCAGTACTTC.

This chain uses TRBV10-2 with TRBJ1-1; 10 bases line up with TRBD1. Trimming at V came to 7 bases and at J to 0 bases, leaving 5 bases not matched to a gene. The CDR3 has 15 residues. Germline CDR1 and CDR2: WSHSY and SAAADI. The CDR3 nucleotides are TGCGCCAGCACCGACAGGGGGCTACTGAACACTGAAGCTTTCTTT. Encoded protein: CASTDRGLLNTEAFF.

J is TRBJ2-7 and V is TRBV10-3; TRBD1 aligns across 10 bases. The germline V gene encodes CDR1 ENHRY and CDR2 SYGVKD. The CDR3 runs 12 residues. With 7 bases clipped from V and 9 bases from J, the junction kept 6 bases outside the gene matches. CDR3 DNA: TGTGCCATCAAGGACAGGGGGTTTGTGCAGTACTTC. This gives the protein CAIKDRGFVQYF.

A note on this clone: Other nucleotide sequences from this sample produce the same CDR3. The chain employs TRBV2 and TRBJ2-1, with 10 bases lining up with TRBD2. Trimming cost V 6 bases and J 1 base; bases outside gene matches: 0. The CDR3 sequence is 14 residues long. Germline-derived CDR1 and CDR2 are SNHLY and FYNNEI. The chain's CDR3 is CASRGLASYNEQFF. The CDR3 DNA reads as TGTGCCAGCAGGGGACTAGCGTCCTACAATGAGCAGTTCTTC.

The chain couples TRBV11-2 to TRBJ1-1; 7 bases are a match to TRBD1. CDR1 and CDR2 (germline): SGHAT, FQNNGV. There are 15 residues in the CDR3. V dropped 6 bases and J dropped 1; count of bases not matched to a gene: 8. The CDR3 sequence: CASSFRGQQNTEAFF. The CDR3 DNA is TGTGCCAGCAGTTTTAGGGGACAGCAGAACACTGAAGCTTTCTTT.

The gene calls are TRBV7-2 and TRBJ1-3, with D perhaps TRBD1 (5 bases). This CDR3 region has 14 residues. Trimming took off 3 bases at V and 9 bases at J, with 15 bases between the two ends. In germline, CDR1 is SGHTA, CDR2 FQGNSA. CDR3 sequence (DNA): TGTGCCAGCAGCTTTCAGGGAGCCGGTGCCACCATATATTTT. It encodes CASSFQGAGATIYF.

CDR3 nucleotide sequence: TGTGCTAGTGGTTTGGTATTCCAGGGACCCCTACTCTACGAGCAGTACTTC. Residues: CASGLVFQGPLLYEQYF. The V and J genes are TRBV12-5 and TRBJ2-7; tentatively, D is TRBD1 or TRBD2 (5 bases each). CDR1 is LGHNT, CDR2 FRNRAP, per germline. This CDR3 spans 17 amino acids. Trimming removed 0 bases at V and 3 bases at J, with 18 bases between.

The J gene is TRBJ2-7, the V gene TRBV12-5, with no clear D. Per germline, CDR1 LGHNT and CDR2 FRNRAP. V was pared by 0 bases and J by 0 bases, with 9 bases between. This CDR3 contains 15 residues. The CDR3 region is CASGLVSRVSYEQYF. In DNA form, the CDR3 reads TGTGCTAGTGGTTTGGTATCCCGGGTCTCCTACGAGCAGTACTTC.

The chain uses TRBV5-6 and TRBJ1-1; unclear D gene. The CDR3 extends over 11 amino acids. Trimming took off 4 bases at V and 10 bases at J, with 11 bases between the two ends. CDR1 and CDR2 from the germline V gene are SGHDT and YYEEEE. The CDR3 spells CASSAFGRAFF. The CDR3, as DNA: TGTGCCAGCAGCGCATTCGGTAGAGCTTTCTTT.

The V and J genes are TRBV5-1 and TRBJ1-1; 10 positions match TRBD1. Germline V gene sequence: CDR1 SGHRS, CDR2 YFSETQ. This CDR3 is built from 16 residues. The V and J ends lost 3 bases and 4 bases, in that order; junction bases with no gene match: 9. CDR3 amino acids: CASSSSAWTGGTEAFF. The CDR3 DNA reads TGCGCCAGCAGCTCATCTGCTTGGACAGGGGGCACTGAAGCTTTCTTT.

In its sample, this clone was seen once. The same CDR3 arises from other DNA sequences in this sample as well. The rearrangement links TRBV11-2 to TRBJ2-3; D unresolved. V lost 5 bases and J lost 2, with 2 bases in between. Germline assignment: CDR1 SGHAT and CDR2 FQNNGV. The CDR3 contains 11 residues. The DNA for the CDR3 is TGTGCCAGCAGCCTCACAGATACGCAGTATTTT. Protein sequence: CASSLTDTQYF.

The rearrangement uses TRBV11-2 and TRBJ1-3, with TRBD1 identical over 8 bases. CDR1 and CDR2 (germline): SGHAT, FQNNGV. The CDR3 has 18 residues. Germline trimming cut 6 bases from V and 0 bases from J; bases unmatched to any gene: 13. CDR3 DNA: TGTGCCAGCAGTCCTCGAGGGGACAGGTTTATCTCTGGAAACACCATATATTTT. It encodes CASSPRGDRFISGNTIYF.

This clone was detected only once. The chain joins TRBV6-5 to TRBJ2-7; D is ambiguous. V was cut by 6 bases and J by 5 bases, with 14 bases left in between. CDR3 length equals 13 residues. CDR1 is MNHEY, CDR2 SVGAGI, per germline. CDR3 protein: CASRPNNFNEQYF. The CDR3 nucleotides are TGTGCCAGCAGACCGAACAACTTCAACGAGCAGTACTTC.

In the case of this clone: Other nucleotide sequences in the sample specify the same CDR3. The chain uses TRBV5-1 and TRBJ1-1; the match to TRBD1 covers 7 bases. This CDR3 spans 14 amino acids. Germline CDR1 and CDR2: SGHRS and YFSETQ. The V gene end was trimmed by 2 bases and the J gene end by 1 base; junction bases not matched to a gene: 2. The CDR3 loop is CASSFRTGNTEAFF. The DNA of the CDR3 is TGCGCCAGCAGCTTTAGGACAGGGAACACTGAAGCTTTCTTT.